These 30 T cell receptor beta chains were sequenced from one sample in a study of CD8 T cells in ankylosing spondylitis. General study findings and limits: For ankylosing spondylitis blood, a TCR beta motif of 7 or 8 highly homologous variants appeared characteristic.

TCRdb used MiXCR to reprocess the 5' RACE reads, holding one entry per CDR3 protein. The table has about 540,000 distinct CDR3 sequences, approximately 11% seen once. No antigen is known for these receptors. The sequencing input was blood, either unsorted or a sorted T cell fraction (not recorded which). All receptors derive from a male donor with ankylosing spondylitis.

This clonotype was observed at least ten times. This chain uses TRBV5-1 with TRBJ2-1, with 11 bases lining up with TRBD1. CDR3 length: 14 amino acids. Germline loops: CDR1 SGHRS, CDR2 YFSETQ. The junction had 4 bases not matched to a gene; V was cut back by 3 bases and J by 8 bases. This CDR3 reads CASSWTGGEDEQFF. The DNA of the CDR3 is TGCGCCAGCAGCTGGACAGGGGGCGAGGATGAGCAGTTCTTC.

This clonotype was counted a single time. The chain links TRBV6-1 to TRBJ2-5; TRBD1 or TRBD2 may be the D gene (5 bases each). Germline V gene lookup returns CDR1 MNHNS and CDR2 SASEGT. Trimming cost V 4 bases and J 2 bases, with 11 bases left between them. The CDR3 is made up of 14 amino acids. The CDR3 loop is CASSAGALQETQYF. The CDR3 bases are TGTGCCAGCAGTGCCGGGGCGTTACAAGAGACCCAGTACTTC.

This CDR3 is CASSPGQNNSPLHF. Here the CDR3 DNA reads TGCGCCAGCAGCCCGGGACAAAATAATTCACCCCTCCACTTT. This rearrangement joins TRBV5-1 to TRBJ1-6; a possible D gene is TRBD1 (6 bases). Germline V CDR1 and CDR2: SGHRS, YFSETQ. There are 14 residues in the CDR3. V was pared by 4 bases and J by 5 bases, with 10 bases between.

A few counts support this clonotype. The J gene is TRBJ1-2, the V gene TRBV29-1, with D hard to call. V was clipped by 0 bases and J by 2 bases, with 10 bases between them. CDR3 size: 14 residues. Germline CDR1 reads SQVTM; CDR2 reads ANQGSEA. CDR3 loop: CSVEDEDGNYGYTF. Written as DNA, the CDR3 is TGCAGCGTTGAAGATGAGGACGGAAACTATGGCTACACCTTC.

The rearrangement links TRBV7-9 to TRBJ2-1, with 14 bases fitting TRBD2. After removal of 3 bases from V and 8 bases from J, the junction contained 6 bases not matched to a gene. This CDR3 has 16 residues. Germline V gene data show CDR1 as SEHNR and CDR2 as FQNEAQ (reference sequence). The CDR3 sequence is CASSFLGLAGADEQFF. In nucleotides, the CDR3 is TGTGCCAGCAGCTTCCTGGGACTAGCGGGAGCCGATGAGCAGTTCTTC. Complete variable domain (other parts from reference TRBV7-9 and TRBJ2-1): DTGVSQNPRHKITKRGQNVTFRCDPISEHNRLYWYRQTLGQGPEFLTYFQNEAQLEKSRLLSDRFSAERPKGSFSTLEIQRTEQGDSAMYLCASSFLGLAGADEQFFGPGTRLTVL.

This clonotype was seen a handful of times. The rearrangement joins TRBV12-3 or TRBV12-4 to TRBJ1-5; TRBD1 matches 9 bases. Trimming removed 6 bases from V and 5 bases from J; junction bases left unmatched: 8. This CDR3 has 15 residues. Here the CDR3 reads CASSPGTGFHQPQHF. The DNA for the CDR3 is TGTGCCAGCAGCCCCGGGACAGGGTTCCATCAGCCCCAGCATTTT.

This chain links TRBV7-2 with TRBJ2-5; D is tentatively TRBD1 or TRBD2 (6 bases each). CDR3 length equals 15 residues. Germline lookup yields CDR1 SGHTA and CDR2 FQGNSA. V was trimmed by 5 bases and J by 5 bases, leaving 18 bases between them. The CDR3: CASSPNFRGGETQYF. CDR3 DNA: TGTGCCAGCAGCCCAAATTTTCGAGGGGGGGAGACCCAGTACTTC.

This chain uses TRBV7-9 with TRBJ2-3; the match to TRBD1 covers 12 bases. CDR1 SEHNR and CDR2 FQNEAQ come from the germline V gene (reference sequence). Losses at the gene ends were 7 bases for V and 4 bases for J; bases not matched to a gene: 6. The CDR3 spans 15 residues. CDR3 sequence: CASNSGQGAADTQYF. CDR3 DNA: TGTGCCAGCAACTCGGGACAGGGGGCAGCAGATACGCAGTATTTT.

J is TRBJ2-2 and V is TRBV7-9; tentatively, D is TRBD1 or TRBD2 (6 bases each). The germline V gene encodes CDR1 SEHNR and CDR2 FQNEAQ (reference sequence). This CDR3 is 15 amino acids long. Trimming shortened V by 1 base and J by 6 bases, and 12 bases separated the two germline ends. CDR3 in amino acids: CASSLVGGAPGELFF. Written as DNA, the CDR3 is TGTGCCAGCAGCTTAGTGGGGGGCGCCCCCGGGGAGCTGTTTTTT.

This sequence joins TRBV5-1 and TRBJ2-6; D remains unclear. V shed 4 bases and J shed 0 bases, with 11 bases lying between them. CDR3 length equals 16 residues. Germline V gene sequence: CDR1 SGHRS, CDR2 YFSETQ. The CDR3 here is CASSLTRFSGANVLTF. The CDR3, as DNA: TGCGCCAGCAGCCTAACCAGGTTCTCTGGGGCCAACGTCCTGACTTTC. The whole variable domain, filled in from reference TRBV5-1 and TRBJ2-6, reads KAGVTQTPRYLIKTRGQQVTLSCSPISGHRSVSWYQQTPGQGLQFLFEYFSETQRNKGNFPGRFSGRQFSNSRSEMNVSTLELGDSALYLCASSLTRFSGANVLTFGAGSRLTVL.

On this clonotype: One end of the junction is discordant with germline, which a read error may explain. The chain combines TRBV11-3 with TRBJ2-1, with 10 positions matching TRBD1. From germline, CDR1 is SGHNT and CDR2 YENEEA. The CDR3 is made up of 14 amino acids. In nucleotides, the CDR3 is TGTGCCAGCAGTTTAGACAGGGGGCTAGATGAGCAGTTCTTC. Protein sequence: CASSLDRGLDEQFF.

This clonotype was seen repeatedly, ten times or more. The chain joins TRBV12-3 or TRBV12-4 to TRBJ1-6, with 8 positions matching TRBD1. V shed 6 bases and J 10 bases; nucleotides not matched to a gene: 8. CDR3 size: 14 residues. The DNA of the CDR3 is TGTGCCAGCAGCTCCAGGGGGCGCATATCACCCCTCCACTTT. Its translation: CASSSRGRISPLHF.

In its sample, this clonotype was seen many times. The chain is built from TRBV29-1 and TRBJ2-1, with 13 bases fitting TRBD2. Germline CDR1 SQVTM, CDR2 ANQGSEA. The CDR3 is 16 amino acids. The V gene end was trimmed by 4 bases and the J gene end by 5 bases; junction bases not matched to a gene: 8. CDR3: CSVAGLAGLLNNEQFF. For the CDR3, the DNA is TGCAGCGTTGCGGGACTAGCGGGACTACTAAACAATGAGCAGTTCTTC.

This clonotype was picked up a small number of times. This chain uses TRBV5-6 with TRBJ2-5; D gene uncertain. The CDR3 length is 15 residues. V dropped 0 bases and J dropped 6 bases, with 15 bases sitting between them. The V gene's germline CDR1 is SGHDT and CDR2 YYEEEE. The DNA of the CDR3 is TGTGCCAGCAGCTTGGACACCCAAAGAATGCAGACCCAGTACTTC. This encodes CASSLDTQRMQTQYF.

V is TRBV20-1 and J is TRBJ1-1, with TRBD1 identical over 7 bases. The germline gives CDR1 DFQATT, CDR2 SNEGSKA (reference sequence). CDR3 length: 15 residues. V was clipped by 3 bases and J by 0 bases; unmatched bases: 7. CDR3 in amino acids: CSARTSDRLNTEAFF. The DNA for the CDR3 is TGCAGTGCTAGGACCTCGGACAGGCTGAACACTGAAGCTTTCTTT.

This clonotype has a count of ten or more. The chain links TRBV12-3 or TRBV12-4 to TRBJ2-1; no clear D. The CDR3 length is 11 residues. Trimming took off 5 bases at V and 11 bases at J, with 10 bases between the two ends. The CDR3: CASSPRAKQFF. In DNA form, the CDR3 reads TGTGCCAGCAGTCCCCGGGCTAAGCAGTTCTTC.

CDR3 coding DNA: TGTGCCAGCAGCCGTTCGAGAGAGTACACTGAAGCTTTCTTT. The encoded protein is CASSRSREYTEAFF. This chain uses TRBV11-2 with TRBJ1-1, with D unclear. Trimming pared 5 bases from V and 3 bases from J, leaving 13 bases between. The length of the CDR3 is 14 residues. CDR1 SGHAT and CDR2 FQNNGV come from the germline V gene.

V usage is TRBV12-3 or TRBV12-4 and J usage is TRBJ1-2, with D maybe TRBD1 (6 bases). The CDR3 is made up of 16 amino acids. V lost 6 bases and J 4 bases, leaving 21 bases between the germline ends. The DNA for the CDR3 is TGTGCCAGCAGAGGAAATGAGGGGGAGAGAGGCTATGGCTACACCTTC. This gives the protein CASRGNEGERGYGYTF.

This clonotype was picked up a small number of times. The gene calls are TRBV20-1 and TRBJ1-5; D may be TRBD1 (5 bases). The CDR3 contains 14 residues. V lost 7 bases, J lost 0 bases, and 13 bases lay in between. Germline V gives CDR1 DFQATT, CDR2 SNEGSKA (reference sequence). CDR3 residues: CSGRGGDSNQPQHF. The CDR3 DNA reads as TGCAGTGGTAGGGGTGGAGATAGCAATCAGCCCCAGCATTTT.

The chain is built from TRBV24-1 and TRBJ2-1; 7 positions match TRBD2. The CDR3 is 16 residues long. The germline V gene has CDR1 KGHDR and CDR2 SFDVKD. After removal of 5 bases from V and 0 bases from J, the junction contained 6 bases not matched to a gene. CDR3 bases: TGTGCCACCAGTGTCTGGCGGGGGAGCTCCTACAATGAGCAGTTCTTC. It codes for CATSVWRGSSYNEQFF.

This clonotype was counted between two and nine times. This chain joins TRBV20-1 and TRBJ2-2; D is possibly TRBD1 (6 bases). CDR1 is DFQATT and CDR2 is SNEGSKA in the germline V gene (reference sequence). Trimming left V 3 bases short and J 5 bases short, with 19 bases between. The CDR3 is 16 residues long. The CDR3: CSASSPGTLTTGELFF. CDR3 coding DNA: TGCAGTGCTAGTTCCCCCGGGACACTAACTACCGGGGAGCTGTTTTTT.

The CDR3 coding sequence is TGCAGTGCTAAGGTTTCGGTGGATAATCAGCCCCAGCATTTT. Amino acid sequence: CSAKVSVDNQPQHF. The V call is TRBV20-1, the J call TRBJ1-5; no reliable D call. This CDR3 comprises 14 residues. Trimming removed 4 bases from V and 4 bases from J, with 14 bases in between. CDR1 is DFQATT, CDR2 SNEGSKA, per germline (reference sequence).

This clonotype has ten or more counts. The chain combines TRBV15 with TRBJ2-7, with D unclear. The CDR3 extends over 13 amino acids. Trimming left V 0 bases short and J 9 bases short, with 12 bases between. Germline V gene sequence: CDR1 LNHNV, CDR2 YYDKDF (reference sequence). The CDR3 sequence is CATSRDRKGGQYF. DNA for the CDR3: TGTGCCACCAGCAGAGATCGGAAAGGCGGGCAGTACTTC.

This chain links TRBV20-1 with TRBJ1-1; D might be TRBD1 (5 bases). Germline V CDR1 and CDR2: DFQATT, SNEGSKA (reference sequence). The CDR3 extends over 13 amino acids. Trimming took off 3 bases at V and 6 bases at J, with 14 bases between the two ends. This CDR3 reads CSASQAGTAEAFF. The CDR3 DNA reads TGCAGTGCTAGTCAGGCAGGGACGGCTGAAGCTTTCTTT.

This clonotype was seen repeatedly, ten times or more. The rearrangement uses TRBV5-6 and TRBJ1-2, with D possibly TRBD1 on 5 matching bases. This CDR3 comprises 14 residues. The V gene lost 0 bases and the J gene lost 4 bases, with 10 bases spanning the gap. Germline V CDR1 and CDR2: SGHDT, YYEEEE. The CDR3 reads CASSLVGEAYGYTF. The DNA for the CDR3 is TGTGCCAGCAGCTTGGTAGGGGAGGCCTATGGCTACACCTTC.

This clonotype was counted at least ten times. The chain carries TRBV20-1 and TRBJ1-5, with D hard to call. Per germline, CDR1 DFQATT and CDR2 SNEGSKA (reference sequence). V was shortened by 6 bases and J by 3 bases, with 12 bases between the two germline ends. The CDR3 runs 13 residues. DNA for the CDR3: TGCAGTGCGGTCGCAGGCCTCAATCAGCCCCAGCATTTT. This gives the protein CSAVAGLNQPQHF.

This clonotype has at least ten counts. The J gene is TRBJ2-1, the V gene TRBV5-1; 9 bases fit TRBD2. V shed 3 bases, J shed 4 bases, and the junction held 2 bases outside the gene matches. CDR1 SGHRS and CDR2 YFSETQ come from the germline V gene. The CDR3 runs 14 residues. This CDR3 is CASSWTSEYNEQFF. CDR3 coding DNA: TGCGCCAGCAGCTGGACTAGCGAATACAATGAGCAGTTCTTC.

This clonotype showed up just a few times. The rearrangement uses TRBV10-2 and TRBJ2-7, with a tentative D call TRBD2 (5 bases). Looked up from germline, CDR1 is WSHSY and CDR2 is SAAADI. The ends were cut back, 2 bases at V and 2 bases at J, with 16 bases in the middle. This CDR3 spans 16 amino acids. CDR3 sequence (DNA): TGCGCCAGCAGTGAGGCCCCCCGAGTGGGAGCCTACGAGCAGTACTTC. Translated, it gives CASSEAPRVGAYEQYF.

CDR3 amino acids: CASSHGGGSNQPQHF. CDR3 sequence (DNA): TGTGCCAGCAGCCACGGGGGTGGGAGCAATCAGCCCCAGCATTTT. The chain uses TRBV6-2 or TRBV6-3 and TRBJ1-5; D is possibly TRBD1 (5 bases). CDR3 length equals 15 residues. Trimming removed 6 bases from V and 1 base from J, with 13 bases in between. Germline CDR1 MNHEY, CDR2 SVGEGT.

This clonotype was found a few times. The rearrangement uses TRBV20-1 and TRBJ2-7, with 11 bases matching TRBD2. CDR1 and CDR2 (germline): DFQATT, SNEGSKA (reference sequence). The length of the CDR3 is 13 residues. CDR3 bases: TGCAGGGTGGGACTAGCGGTTACCTACGAGCAGTACTTC. This sequence encodes CRVGLAVTYEQYF.